This entry features one T cell receptor beta chain sequence. The specificity of this receptor is unknown. Per-base quality was not reported, and no clone a single base away is much larger than it. This entry comes from a study of radiation and T cells in renal cell carcinoma (dated by TCRdb to the early 2020s). As for the study more broadly: Samples were obtained from a clinical trial, in which 15 Gy stereotactic body radiation therapy was delivered to primary renal cell carcinomas and nephrectomy was performed 4 weeks later. TCR beta sequencing covered 50 or so samples in total, comprising some 25 tumors and 27 peripheral blood samples. Across all 53 samples, 3.5 million to 4.5 million unique CDR3 nucleotide sequences encoding 2,658,974 unique CDR3 amino acid sequences were identified.

The research as a whole found: Top tumor clonotypes rose in blood from baseline to 2 weeks post-radiation, then contracted by 4 weeks, suggesting transient expansion of tumor-resident clones. Changes in the blood repertoire were not tracked past 4 weeks after treatment. With a single-armed trial design, the study had no way to address how radiation dose or scheduling affects the TCR repertoire. Because no pretreatment tumor biopsies were available, whether clonotypes were present in the tumor at baseline could not be determined.

Following the manufacturer's recommendations, the immunoSEQ kit was used to generate TCR beta libraries from genomic DNA. To prepare libraries, a first multiplex PCR with proprietary primers was run, followed by a second PCR that added unique barcodes, and a bead cleanup was done after each round. Each sample batch included a kit-provided positive control reaction and a negative control reaction. The final libraries were assessed on an Agilent 4200 TapeStation D1000 ScreenTape, pooled by volume, and quantified by qPCR. An Illumina NextSeq500 fitted with a MidOutput 150-cycle cartridge performed the sequencing, running 156 Read1 cycles and 15 Index1 cycles with the kit's custom primers. The pooled library was loaded at around 1 pM, and roughly 20% PhiX control was spiked in. In the original analysis: The vendor-processed data were analyzed in R, and a clonotype was defined as all T cells that share the same CDR3 nucleotide sequence. For clone abundance analyses, frequencies were normalized to the 10,000 most abundant clones per sample. Before analysis, public T cell clones were removed, and these numbered fewer than six per sample on average. A difference in abundance of at least 32-fold between compartments was used to define tumor-enriched and baseline blood-enriched clonotypes. A beta-binomial differential abundance model was used to identify clonotypes that were expanded or contracted between blood time points. Tumor-blood repertoire similarity was measured with the Baroni-Urbani and Buser coefficient, and groups were compared using two-tailed Wilcoxon tests in R. As stored in TCRdb, this immuneACCESS dataset retains in-frame rearrangements with V and J assigned. A fraction of the clones does not appear; measured against another copy, unresolved V genes explain less than half of the discrepancy, and the remainder lacks a known reason. The DNA was the basis for D and trimming; V, J and clone size are from that table. The sample profile shows 90,000 to 95,000 clones; approximately 80% of them were found once. Approximately 6.4% of the sample lies in the top ten.

Taken from the germline V gene (reference sequence), the CDR1 and CDR2 loops are SEHNR and FQNEAQ. V is pruned by 3 bases and J by 12 bases, leaving 10 bases of the junction without a gene match. Measured from the cysteine to the phenylalanine, the CDR3 is 13 residues long. Only the CDR3 DNA stays, 39 bases, in frame from base 1. The sample's time point label, in plain terms: baseline pretreatment blood. The sample's treatment or condition, from its label and the paper: 15 Gy SBRT to primary tumor, nephrectomy 4 weeks later. To follow tumor-enriched clonotypes, peripheral blood was collected serially from radiation-treated patients at baseline and again at 2 weeks and 4 weeks after SBRT. All patients had renal cell carcinoma with clear cell pathology. The QIAamp DNA Blood Mini Kit (Qiagen) was used to prepare genomic DNA for TCR sequencing. The analyses included only samples that passed all quality control checks.

This sample comprised blood, obtained from a patient whose treatment included radiotherapy and nephrectomy. The receptor was derived from a man in his 60s with renal cell carcinoma. This chain joins TRBV7-9 to TRBJ1-1; the junction holds 7 bases that match TRBD1. The CDR3 region has the sequence CASSLLNRGKTFF. The DNA sequence is given as TGTGCCAGCAGCTTGTTGAACAGGGGTAAAACTTTCTTT.